The rows below give T cell receptor beta chains drawn from one sample of a study of spatial heterogeneity in lung cancer. Using its own MiXCR run on the 5' RACE reads, TCRdb lists one record per CDR3 protein. The repertoire holds under 50,000 distinct CDR3 sequences, about 5.2% seen once, with about 25% in the top ten. Sequenced here: PBMCs, sampled at surgery. These receptors all stem from a female donor with early-stage non-small cell lung cancer. Both conserved end residues are part of each CDR3. A D gene is named only where the DNA matches it firmly. Size values are once, few and many counts, or a class for expanded clones, and some rows have none.

.	TRBV5-6	many	TRBJ2-3	CASSLGSAGGTDTQYF	TGTGCCAGCAGCTTGGGGAGCGCAGGGGGCACAGATACGCAGTATTTT
.	TRBV20-1	many	TRBJ1-1	CSASLITEAFF	TGCAGTGCTAGCTTAATCACTGAAGCTTTCTTT
TRBD2	TRBV12-3/TRBV12-4	many	TRBJ2-2	CASSFSGGVTGELFF	TGTGCCAGCAGCTTTAGCGGGGGGGTGACCGGGGAGCTGTTTTTT
.	TRBV6-2/TRBV6-3	many	TRBJ2-1	CASSYSSGKQFF	TGTGCCAGCAGTTACTCTAGCGGTAAGCAGTTCTTC
.	TRBV5-1	many	TRBJ1-2	CASSTTTGSNYGYTF	TGCGCCAGCAGCACCACAACAGGGAGCAACTATGGCTACACCTTC
TRBD2	TRBV7-2	many	TRBJ2-1	CASSSTSVEQFF	TGTGCCAGCAGCTCTACTAGCGTTGAGCAGTTCTTC
.	TRBV7-2	many	TRBJ2-7	CASSLVVAYEQYF	TGTGCCAGCAGCTTAGTCGTAGCGTACGAGCAGTACTTC
.	TRBV3-2	few	TRBJ1-5	CASSPPAGVHLQPQHF	TGTGCCAGCAGCCCGCCGGCCGGGGTCCATTTGCAGCCCCAGCATTTT
.	TRBV29-1	many	TRBJ1-1	CSVAGGSNTEAFF	TGCAGCGTTGCTGGGGGATCGAACACTGAAGCTTTCTTT
.	TRBV5-1	many	TRBJ1-5	CASSLGVSNQPQHF	TGCGCCAGCAGCTTAGGGGTTAGCAATCAGCCCCAGCATTTT
.	TRBV4-2	many	TRBJ2-3	CASSEQTGLRSDTQYF	TGTGCCAGCAGCGAGCAAACGGGACTGCGGTCAGATACGCAGTATTTT
TRBD2	TRBV7-2	many	TRBJ2-3	CASSRTSGADTQYF	TGTGCCAGCAGTCGGACTAGCGGCGCAGATACGCAGTATTTT
.	TRBV28	many	TRBJ1-2	CASSSGAFNYGYTF	TGTGCCAGCAGTTCAGGGGCCTTCAACTATGGCTACACCTTC
.	TRBV13	few	TRBJ2-3	CASSLADLGGPSTDTQYF	TGTGCCAGCAGCTTAGCGGATCTAGGCGGGCCTAGCACAGATACGCAGTATTTT
.	TRBV5-6	many	TRBJ2-2	CASSLWLESLGGELFF	TGTGCCAGCAGCCTCTGGTTGGAGAGCTTGGGCGGGGAGCTGTTTTTT
TRBD2	TRBV7-8	.	TRBJ2-1	CASSPAGSGRNNEQFF	TGTGCCAGCAGCCCAGCGGGTAGCGGGAGAAACAATGAGCAGTTCTTC
.	TRBV5-5	once	TRBJ1-1	CASSLADPGAMNTEAFF	TGTGCCAGCAGCTTGGCCGATCCAGGGGCGATGAACACTGAAGCTTTCTTT
TRBD2	TRBV7-2	few	TRBJ2-3	CASSLVASGGKDTQYF	TGTGCCAGCAGCTTAGTGGCTAGCGGGGGGAAAGATACGCAGTATTTT
TRBD1	TRBV25-1	few	TRBJ2-5	CASSENLGQGETQYF	TGTGCCAGCAGTGAAAACCTAGGACAGGGAGAGACCCAGTACTTC
.	TRBV6-6	.	TRBJ2-4	CASSGTGLAKNIQYF	TGTGCCAGCAGTGGAACGGGGCTAGCCAAAAACATTCAGTACTTC
TRBD1	TRBV27	few	TRBJ2-2	CASSGPYRGNTGELFF	TGTGCCAGCAGCGGACCGTACAGGGGTAACACCGGGGAGCTGTTTTTT
.	TRBV7-2	few	TRBJ1-1	CASSLGRHYAEAFF	TGTGCCAGCAGCTTAGGAAGACATTATGCTGAAGCTTTCTTT
.	TRBV3-1	.	TRBJ1-3	CASSQEGRRDAIYF	TGTGCCAGCAGCCAAGAAGGCCGGCGGGACGCCATATATTTT
.	TRBV4-2	many	TRBJ1-6	CASSQDVVGSSYNSPLHF	TGTGCCAGCAGCCAAGATGTTGTGGGGAGCTCCTATAATTCACCCCTCCACTTT
.	TRBV3-1	many	TRBJ1-4	CASTIRGLAGKLFF	TGTGCCAGCACCATAAGAGGCCTCGCGGGAAAACTGTTTTTT
TRBD1	TRBV9	.	TRBJ2-7	CASSPRPGQGAYEQYF	TGTGCCAGCAGCCCACGACCGGGACAGGGGGCCTACGAGCAGTACTTC
.	TRBV29-1	many	TRBJ2-3	CSVMTGTSTDTQYF	TGCAGCGTGATGACAGGTACTAGCACAGATACGCAGTATTTT
.	TRBV19	many	TRBJ2-6	CASSRSGANVLTF	TGTGCCAGTAGCCGCTCTGGGGCCAACGTCCTGACTTTC
TRBD1	TRBV30	.	TRBJ1-5	CAWRSTGENQPQHF	TGTGCCTGGCGATCCACAGGGGAGAATCAGCCCCAGCATTTT